These 18 T cell receptor beta chains originate from one sample sequenced in a study of OX40 agonist ivuxolimab in advanced cancers. Library preparation was by the immunoSEQ multiplex PCR assay. This is the immuneACCESS table as TCRdb keeps it, with only in-frame sequences that have V and J called. A part of the clones is gone; compared with another copy, unresolved V genes explain less than half, and the rest is unexplained. The sample records roughly 76,000 clones, 80% to 95% of which are singletons. Of the sample, 6.5% to 8.5% falls within the top ten clones. This material consisted of CD4+ or CD8+ T cells sorted from blood, taken in a trial of the OX40 agonist ivuxolimab. These receptors were collected from an adult with an advanced solid tumor such as melanoma, head and neck, liver or kidney cancer.

This rearrangement joins TRBV11-3 to TRBJ2-7; 7 positions match TRBD2. CDR3 length: 13 residues. CDR1 is SGHNT, CDR2 YENEEA, per germline. V shed 3 bases and J 3 bases; nucleotides not matched to a gene: 2. CDR3 amino acids: CASSFPGGYEQYF. CDR3 nucleotides: TGTGCCAGCAGCTTTCCGGGGGGCTACGAGCAGTACTTC.

This clone has just one count. The rearrangement uses TRBV4-3 and TRBJ2-7; no clear D. The CDR3 is 13 amino acids. Trimming took 1 base from V and 2 from J, leaving 6 bases between them. Germline values: CDR1 LGHNA, CDR2 YSLEER. Here the CDR3 DNA reads TGCGCCAGCAGCCAAGGGAGCGCCTACGAGCAGTACTTC. Translation gives CASSQGSAYEQYF.

V gene TRBV27 combines with J gene TRBJ1-1; D remains unclear. Germline-derived CDR1 and CDR2 are MNHEY and SMNVEV (reference sequence). The CDR3 totals 13 residues. V was shortened by 2 bases and J by 3 bases, with 7 bases between the two germline ends. For the CDR3, the DNA is TGTGCCAGCAGTTTAGCGGTGGACACTGAAGCTTTCTTT. Translated: CASSLAVDTEAFF.

V and J are TRBV5-1 and TRBJ1-6; D gene ambiguous. Germline V lookup: CDR1 SGHRS, CDR2 YFSETQ. The CDR3 sequence is 14 residues long. The V and J ends lost 0 bases and 10 bases respectively, with 11 bases between them. Here the CDR3 reads CASSLVLGESPLHF. In DNA form, the CDR3 reads TGCGCCAGCAGCTTGGTGCTGGGAGAATCACCCCTCCACTTT.

The chain carries TRBV12-5 and TRBJ2-7; 8 bases match TRBD1. The germline CDR1 and CDR2 sequences are LGHNT and FRNRAP. V gave up 1 base and J gave up 0 bases; unmatched junction bases: 5. The CDR3 has 16 residues. The CDR3 here is CASGLDRQGPSYEQYF. The CDR3, as DNA: TGTGCTAGTGGTTTGGATAGACAGGGGCCCTCCTACGAGCAGTACTTC.

The chain couples TRBV7-8 to TRBJ1-2; TRBD1 matches 7 bases. Germline assignment: CDR1 SGHVS and CDR2 FQNEAQ. The CDR3 runs 15 residues. Germline trimming cut 7 bases from V and 5 bases from J; bases unmatched to any gene: 13. CDR3: CASIPSEGQPYGYTF. The CDR3 DNA reads TGTGCCAGCATTCCCTCAGAGGGACAGCCTTATGGCTACACCTTC.

This clone was seen a single time. V gene TRBV5-5 combines with J gene TRBJ1-1, with unresolved D. This CDR3 has 16 amino acids. The V end was cut by 3 bases, the J end by 0 bases, with 15 bases between. Germline CDR1 and CDR2: SGHKS and YYEKEE (reference sequence). The CDR3 DNA reads as TGTGCCAGCAGCTCCCCCCTCGGGCAGATGAACACTGAAGCTTTCTTT. This sequence encodes CASSSPLGQMNTEAFF.

The chain uses TRBV5-1 and TRBJ1-6; unclear D gene. V was trimmed by 0 bases and J by 6 bases, leaving 7 bases between them. CDR1 is SGHRS and CDR2 is YFSETQ in the germline V gene. The CDR3 contains 14 residues. The CDR3 sequence is CASSLDGLNSPLHF. In DNA form, the CDR3 reads TGCGCCAGCAGCTTGGACGGCCTTAATTCACCCCTCCACTTT.

CDR3 DNA sequence: TGTGCCAGCAGTTTACTAGCGGGGGCCAGCAATGAGCAGTTCTTC. Encoded protein: CASSLLAGASNEQFF. V is TRBV27 and J is TRBJ2-1, with 10 bases identical to TRBD2. Germline V gene data show CDR1 as MNHEY and CDR2 as SMNVEV (reference sequence). The CDR3 has 15 amino acids. Losses at the gene ends were 2 bases for V and 6 bases for J; bases not matched to a gene: 4.

CDR3 DNA sequence: TGTGCCAGCAGCAACCTGGGACAGATTAATGGCTACACCTTC. Amino acids: CASSNLGQINGYTF. This sequence joins TRBV11-2 and TRBJ1-2; 7 bases are a match to TRBD1. CDR1 and CDR2 (germline): SGHAT, FQNNGV. V lost 5 bases, J lost 6 bases, and 9 bases stayed unmatched. The CDR3 totals 14 residues. The full variable domain, its missing parts supplied by reference TRBV11-2 and TRBJ1-2, is EAGVAQSPRYKIIEKRQSVAFWCNPISGHATLYWYQQILGQGPKLLIQFQNNGVVDDSQLPKDRFSAERLKGVDSTLKIQPAKLEDSAVYLCASSNLGQINGYTFGSGTRLTVV.

The rearrangement links TRBV6-5 to TRBJ2-2; TRBD1 might be the D (6 bases). The V end was cut by 6 bases, the J end by 4 bases, with 15 bases between. The CDR3 is 15 residues long. The germline V gene encodes CDR1 MNHEY and CDR2 SVGAGI. The CDR3 sequence: CASSPAGARTGELFF. As DNA, the CDR3 is TGTGCCAGCAGCCCCGCAGGGGCACGCACCGGGGAGCTGTTTTTT.

The chain employs TRBV4-1 and TRBJ2-3; D ambiguous. CDR1 MGHRA and CDR2 YSYEKL come from the germline V gene. Trimming cost V 1 base and J 4 bases, with 6 bases left between them. The CDR3 consists of 13 residues. The chain's CDR3 is CASSQVGADTQYF. The CDR3 DNA sequence: TGCGCCAGCAGCCAAGTCGGCGCAGATACGCAGTATTTT.

The rearrangement uses TRBV4-1 and TRBJ2-1; D remains ambiguous. Deletions cut 0 bases from V and 7 bases from J, with 10 bases between. The CDR3 extends over 14 amino acids. Germline loops: CDR1 MGHRA, CDR2 YSYEKL. CDR3 coding DNA: TGCGCCAGCAGCCAAGATCTGGGGTGGAATGAGCAGTTCTTC. The encoded protein is CASSQDLGWNEQFF.

The chain uses TRBV5-5 and TRBJ1-2; 7 bases match TRBD1. The CDR3 totals 16 residues. Per germline, CDR1 SGHKS and CDR2 YYEKEE (reference sequence). Unmatched junction bases numbered 13, after V lost 6 bases and J lost 2 bases. CDR3 sequence (DNA): TGTGCCAGCACCCATACAGGGGCTTCTACCAACTATGGCTACACCTTC. Protein: CASTHTGASTNYGYTF.

CDR3 DNA: TGCGCCAGCAGCTTCTGGTACGGGGACGAGTACGAGCAGTACTTC. It translates to CASSFWYGDEYEQYF. This rearrangement joins TRBV5-1 to TRBJ2-7; D could derive from TRBD1 or TRBD2 (5 bases each). CDR1 and CDR2 (germline): SGHRS, YFSETQ. The CDR3 has 15 residues. V was cut by 2 bases and J by 4 bases, with 16 bases left in between. The full variable domain, its missing parts supplied by reference TRBV5-1 and TRBJ2-7, is KAGVTQTPRYLIKTRGQQVTLSCSPISGHRSVSWYQQTPGQGLQFLFEYFSETQRNKGNFPGRFSGRQFSNSRSEMNVSTLELGDSALYLCASSFWYGDEYEQYFGPGTRLTVT.

The V and J genes are TRBV7-6 and TRBJ1-4, with a possible D match to TRBD1 (5 bases). V was shortened by 5 bases and J by 4 bases, with 14 bases between the two germline ends. The CDR3 has 15 amino acids. Germline V gene sequence: CDR1 SGHVS, CDR2 FNYEAQ. CDR3 nucleotide sequence: TGTGCCAGCAGCGTTGAGGCCGGGGGTAATGAAAAACTGTTTTTT. Its protein is CASSVEAGGNEKLFF.

The gene calls are TRBV4-1 and TRBJ2-2, with 7 bases fitting TRBD1. This CDR3 contains 17 residues. Germline V CDR1 and CDR2: MGHRA, YSYEKL. Unmatched junction bases numbered 7, after V lost 0 bases and J lost 3 bases. The CDR3 DNA is TGCGCCAGCAGCCAAGATAGTGCGACAGGGTACACCGGGGAGCTGTTTTTT. It codes for CASSQDSATGYTGELFF.

The chain couples TRBV9 to TRBJ1-1, with 8 positions matching TRBD1. Germline V gene lookup returns CDR1 SGDLS and CDR2 YYNGEE. This CDR3 comprises 14 residues. The V and J ends lost 3 bases and 12 bases, in that order; junction bases with no gene match: 13. Here the CDR3 reads CASSDRTGSEKTFF. CDR3 nucleotide sequence: TGTGCCAGCAGCGACCGGACAGGGTCAGAGAAAACTTTCTTT.